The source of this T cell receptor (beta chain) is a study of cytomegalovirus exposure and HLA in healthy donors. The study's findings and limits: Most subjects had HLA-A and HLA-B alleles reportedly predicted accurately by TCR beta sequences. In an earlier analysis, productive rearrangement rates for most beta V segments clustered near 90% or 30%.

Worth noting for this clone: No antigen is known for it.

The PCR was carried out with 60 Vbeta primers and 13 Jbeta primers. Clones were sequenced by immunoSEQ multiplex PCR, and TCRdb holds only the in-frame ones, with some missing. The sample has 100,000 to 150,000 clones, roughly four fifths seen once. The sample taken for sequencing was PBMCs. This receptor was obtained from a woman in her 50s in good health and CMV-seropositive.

The CDR3 region is CASSAVGLAGVEQYF. CDR3 bases: TGTGCCAGCAGCGCTGTGGGACTAGCGGGGGTCGAGCAGTACTTC. The chain joins TRBV9 to TRBJ2-7, with 14 bases aligning to TRBD2. Unmatched junction bases numbered 5, after V lost 3 bases and J lost 6 bases. This CDR3 contains 15 residues. In germline, CDR1 is SGDLS, CDR2 YYNGEE.